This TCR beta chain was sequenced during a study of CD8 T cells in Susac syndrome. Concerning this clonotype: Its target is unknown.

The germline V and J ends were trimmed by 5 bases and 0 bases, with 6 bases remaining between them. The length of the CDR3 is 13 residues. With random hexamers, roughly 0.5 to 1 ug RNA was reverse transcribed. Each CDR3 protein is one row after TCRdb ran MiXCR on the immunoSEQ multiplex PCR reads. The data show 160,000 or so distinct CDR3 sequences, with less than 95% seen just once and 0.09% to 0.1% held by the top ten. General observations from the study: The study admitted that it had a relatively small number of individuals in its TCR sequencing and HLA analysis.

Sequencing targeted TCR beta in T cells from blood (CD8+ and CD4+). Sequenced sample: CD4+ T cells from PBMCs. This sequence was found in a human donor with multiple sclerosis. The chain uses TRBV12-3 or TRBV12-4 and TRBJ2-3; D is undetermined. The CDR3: CASSGTSTDTQYF. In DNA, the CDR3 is TGTGCCAGCAGTGGCACTAGCACAGATACGCAGTATTTT.